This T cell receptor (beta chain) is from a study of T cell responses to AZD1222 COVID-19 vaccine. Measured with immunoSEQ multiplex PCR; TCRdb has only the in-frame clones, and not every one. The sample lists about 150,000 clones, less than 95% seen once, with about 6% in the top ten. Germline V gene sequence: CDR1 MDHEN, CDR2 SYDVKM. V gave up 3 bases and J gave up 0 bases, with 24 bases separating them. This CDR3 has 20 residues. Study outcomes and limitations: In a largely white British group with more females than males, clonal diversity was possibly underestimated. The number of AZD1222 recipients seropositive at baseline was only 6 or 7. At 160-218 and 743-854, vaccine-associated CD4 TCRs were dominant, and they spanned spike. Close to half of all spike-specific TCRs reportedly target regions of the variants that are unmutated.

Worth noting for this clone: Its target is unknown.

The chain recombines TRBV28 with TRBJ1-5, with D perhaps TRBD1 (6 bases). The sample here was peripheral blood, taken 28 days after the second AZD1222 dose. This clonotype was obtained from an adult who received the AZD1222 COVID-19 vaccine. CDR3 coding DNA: TGTGCCAGCAGTTTGGGGGGGGCGCGGAGCAGGTTCTATAGCAATCAGCCCCAGCATTTT. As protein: CASSLGGARSRFYSNQPQHF.